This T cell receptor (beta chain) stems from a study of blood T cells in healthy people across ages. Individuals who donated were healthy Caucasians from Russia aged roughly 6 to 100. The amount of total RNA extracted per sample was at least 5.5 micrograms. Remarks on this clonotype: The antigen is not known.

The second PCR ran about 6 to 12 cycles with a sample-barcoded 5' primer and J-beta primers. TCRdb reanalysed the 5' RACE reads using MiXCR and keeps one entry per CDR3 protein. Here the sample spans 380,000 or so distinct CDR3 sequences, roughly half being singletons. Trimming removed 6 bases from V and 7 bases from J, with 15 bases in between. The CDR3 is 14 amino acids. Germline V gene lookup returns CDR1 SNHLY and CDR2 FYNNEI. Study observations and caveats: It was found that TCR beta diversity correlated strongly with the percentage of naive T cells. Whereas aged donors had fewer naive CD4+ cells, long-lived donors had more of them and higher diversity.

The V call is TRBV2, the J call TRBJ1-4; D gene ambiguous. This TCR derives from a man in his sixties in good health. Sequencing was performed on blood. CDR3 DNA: TGTGCCAGCAGCTGGACGGGGATGGGTGAAAAACTGTTTTTT. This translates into CASSWTGMGEKLFF.